The sequence of this T cell receptor (beta chain) was determined in a study of blood T cell repertoires in COVID-19. The CDR3 has 15 amino acids. Losses at the gene ends were 5 bases for V and 0 bases for J; bases not matched to a gene: 4. The method was immunoSEQ multiplex PCR; TCRdb's version includes in-frame clones alone and lacks a portion of them. The sample gives roughly 500,000 clones, more than 75% of which show up once; 1.5% to 2% is in the top ten. Source material: PBMCs or T cells enriched from blood (not recorded which). The rearrangement uses TRBV6-7 and TRBJ1-2; 9 bases line up with TRBD1. TRBV6-7 is treated as an ORF (open reading frame) with a function not yet certain. The origin of this receptor is a woman aged 35 to 49 who had recovered from COVID-19. The CDR3 region is CASSPWDRANYGYTF. The CDR3 bases are TGTGCCAGCAGTCCGTGGGACAGGGCTAACTATGGCTACACCTTC.